This is a list of T cell receptor beta chains from one sample in a study of T cells after posttransplantation cyclophosphamide. Using immunoSEQ multiplex PCR, the repertoire was profiled, and TCRdb retains in-frame clones only, with some absent. The table records tens of thousands of clones, 70% to 90% of them present only once. Sample: PBMCs. The receptor set was obtained from a man aged 25 to 45 with a blood cancer, CMV-positive, and with a related stem cell donor. The CDR3 runs from the conserved cysteine through the conserved F or W. The D gene is left open where the match is weak. The size entry is marked missing in some rows and otherwise reads once, few, many or a size class.

TRBD1	TRBV19	TRBJ2-2	NA	CASSTTGVTGELFF	TGTGCCAGTAGTACGACAGGGGTTACCGGGGAGCTGTTTTTT
NA	TRBV7-2	TRBJ1-3	NA	CASQRGGSGNTIYF	TGTGCCAGCCAACGGGGGGGCTCTGGAAACACCATATATTTT
TRBD2	TRBV11-3	TRBJ2-1	NA	CASSPPSGLAGKVYNEQFF	TGTGCCAGCAGCCCCCCAAGCGGACTAGCGGGAAAGGTCTACAATGAGCAGTTCTTC
NA	TRBV7-2	TRBJ1-5	NA	CASSYGTSNQPQHF	TGTGCCAGCAGCTACGGGACAAGCAATCAGCCCCAGCATTTT
TRBD2	TRBV9	TRBJ2-1	NA	CASSAPGPVGREYNEQFF	TGTGCCAGCAGCGCCCCCGGGCCAGTGGGGCGGGAGTACAATGAGCAGTTCTTC
NA	TRBV6-5	TRBJ1-1	few	CASLSNTEAFF	TGTGCCAGCCTATCTAACACTGAAGCTTTCTTT
NA	TRBV25-1	TRBJ2-2	NA	CASSVGREGTSTGELFF	TGTGCCAGCAGTGTAGGGCGGGAAGGGACCTCCACCGGGGAGCTGTTTTTT
NA	TRBV5-3	TRBJ2-6	NA	CARSLDASAGANVLTF	TGTGCCAGAAGCTTGGACGCTAGCGCTGGGGCCAACGTCCTGACTTTC
TRBD1	TRBV28	TRBJ2-7	NA	CASSPMSGTGDFYEQYF	TGTGCCAGCAGTCCCATGTCCGGGACAGGGGATTTCTACGAGCAGTACTTC
NA	TRBV7-2	TRBJ1-6	NA	CASSFSQGQGSPLHF	TGTGCCAGCAGCTTTTCGCAGGGGCAGGGTTCACCCCTCCACTTT
NA	TRBV2	TRBJ1-1	NA	CASRTSLARAMNTEAFF	TGTGCCAGCAGGACTTCACTGGCGCGCGCGATGAACACTGAAGCTTTCTTT
NA	TRBV27	TRBJ2-7	once	CASSLSAGDFYEQYF	TGTGCCAGCAGTTTATCGGCAGGGGATTTCTACGAGCAGTACTTC
NA	TRBV19	TRBJ2-2	NA	CASSIDLTGELFF	TGTGCCAGTAGTATAGACCTTACCGGGGAGCTGTTTTTT
NA	TRBV2	TRBJ1-4	NA	CARRGDGGEKLFF	TGTGCCAGAAGAGGCGACGGGGGTGAAAAACTGTTTTTT
TRBD1	TRBV10-3	TRBJ1-6	NA	CAISRGSMTGGTSPLHF	TGTGCCATCAGCCGAGGTAGTATGACAGGGGGCACTTCACCCCTCCACTTT
NA	TRBV19	TRBJ2-7	NA	CASSAGTRTYEQYF	TGTGCCAGTAGTGCCGGGACACGAACCTACGAGCAGTACTTC
NA	TRBV7-2	TRBJ2-5	NA	CASSLGIGGRRQETQYF	TGTGCCAGCAGCTTAGGTATAGGGGGAAGGAGGCAAGAGACCCAGTACTTC
TRBD2	TRBV7-3	TRBJ2-5	NA	CASSRGLAGVTETQYF	TGTGCCAGCAGCAGGGGACTAGCGGGAGTGACAGAGACCCAGTACTTC
NA	TRBV5-3	TRBJ1-4	NA	CARSPMSIEIATNEKLFF	TGTGCCAGAAGCCCCATGAGTATAGAGATAGCAACTAATGAAAAACTGTTTTTT
NA	TRBV4-1	TRBJ1-1	NA	CASSQEPQNEAFF	TGCGCCAGCAGCCAAGAACCACAGAATGAAGCTTTCTTT
NA	TRBV5-1	TRBJ2-7	NA	CASSFSPGLSSYEQYF	TGCGCCAGCAGCTTTTCCCCGGGACTGAGCTCCTACGAGCAGTACTTC
TRBD1	TRBV28	TRBJ2-3	once	CASRRQGSGSEDTQYF	TGTGCCAGCAGGCGACAGGGCTCGGGTTCGGAAGATACGCAGTATTTT
TRBD1	TRBV7-9	TRBJ2-7	once	CASSLGGPRDSSYEQYF	TGTGCCAGCAGCTTAGGCGGGCCACGGGACAGCTCCTACGAGCAGTACTTC
NA	TRBV30	TRBJ2-7	NA	CAWSIASSEQYF	TGTGCCTGGAGTATCGCGTCCTCCGAGCAGTACTTC
NA	TRBV5-8	TRBJ1-5	NA	CASISQGRSNQPQHF	TGTGCCAGCATCTCACAGGGTAGGAGCAATCAGCCCCAGCATTTT
NA	TRBV30	TRBJ1-1	NA	CASRYYRNTEAFF	TGTGCCTCACGTTATTACAGAAACACTGAAGCTTTCTTT
TRBD2	TRBV9	TRBJ2-1	NA	CASSTRTSGSHNEQFF	TGTGCCAGCAGCACCCGGACTAGCGGGAGTCACAATGAGCAGTTCTTC
NA	TRBV5-6	TRBJ2-7	NA	CASSLFGAVGEQYF	TGTGCCAGCAGCTTGTTTGGGGCAGTCGGCGAGCAGTACTTC
NA	TRBV4-1	TRBJ2-7	NA	CASSQSFGGTHSYEQYF	TGCGCCAGCAGCCAGAGTTTTGGCGGGACCCACTCCTACGAGCAGTACTTC
NA	TRBV27	TRBJ2-7	NA	CAGDPRIFYEQYF	TGTGCCGGAGATCCCAGAATCTTCTACGAGCAGTACTTC
TRBD2	TRBV7-2	TRBJ2-1	NA	CASSTGTSGSYNEQFF	TGTGCCAGCAGCACGGGGACTAGCGGGAGTTACAATGAGCAGTTCTTC
NA	TRBV2	TRBJ2-7	NA	CASRGTPRGEQYF	TGTGCCAGCCGGGGAACTCCACGGGGGGAGCAGTACTTC
NA	TRBV18	TRBJ1-5	NA	CASSPSQAQQPQHF	TGTGCCAGCTCACCATCCCAAGCCCAACAGCCCCAGCATTTT
TRBD1	TRBV19	TRBJ2-7	NA	CASSKDRGGDWEQYF	TGTGCCAGTAGCAAGGACAGGGGGGGCGATTGGGAGCAGTACTTC
NA	TRBV5-1	TRBJ1-4	NA	CASSLGVATNEKLFF	TGCGCCAGCAGCTTGGGAGTAGCAACTAATGAAAAACTGTTTTTT
NA	TRBV5-4	TRBJ2-1	NA	CASSLGSGGPYNEQFF	TGTGCCAGCAGCTTGGGTTCAGGGGGGCCCTACAATGAGCAGTTCTTC
NA	TRBV2	TRBJ2-3	once	CASSVRRLVGGTDTQYF	TGTGCCAGCAGTGTAAGACGACTAGTTGGCGGCACAGATACGCAGTATTTT
TRBD1	TRBV7-6	TRBJ2-7	NA	CASSYPPRGTGSYEQYF	TGTGCCAGCAGCTACCCCCCCCGCGGGACAGGTTCCTACGAGCAGTACTTC
TRBD1	TRBV19	TRBJ1-2	NA	CATGQAYGYTF	TGTGCCACCGGACAGGCCTATGGCTACACCTTC
TRBD1	TRBV2	TRBJ1-4	NA	CASTILGQVNEKLFF	TGTGCCAGCACTATATTGGGACAGGTTAATGAAAAACTGTTTTTT
TRBD1	TRBV29-1	TRBJ1-2	once	CSVEKGTGDNYGYTF	TGCAGCGTTGAAAAGGGGACAGGGGATAACTATGGCTACACCTTC
NA	TRBV6-1	TRBJ2-7	few	CASSEFRRASEQYF	TGTGCCAGCAGTGAATTTAGGAGGGCTAGCGAGCAGTACTTC
NA	TRBV6-1	TRBJ1-2	NA	CASSASRRVGPNYGYTF	TGTGCCAGCAGTGCCTCCCGACGAGTGGGGCCTAACTATGGCTACACCTTC
TRBD1	TRBV6-1	TRBJ2-5	NA	CASSENRDRVQETQYF	TGTGCCAGCAGTGAAAATCGGGACAGGGTCCAAGAGACCCAGTACTTC
TRBD1	TRBV19	TRBJ2-5	NA	CASSETGQETQYF	TGTGCCAGTAGTGAGACAGGGCAAGAGACCCAGTACTTC
TRBD1	TRBV19	TRBJ2-7	few	CASSHYVLQGMYYEQYF	TGTGCCAGTAGCCATTATGTCCTACAGGGGATGTACTACGAGCAGTACTTC
TRBD2	TRBV5-1	TRBJ2-1	NA	CASSFSGRAHEQFF	TGCGCCAGCAGCTTTTCCGGGAGGGCCCATGAGCAGTTCTTC
NA	TRBV6-5	TRBJ2-2	NA	CASSRTRTGELFF	TGTGCCAGCAGTCGTACTAGGACCGGGGAGCTGTTTTTT
TRBD1	TRBV7-9	TRBJ2-7	once	CASSRRDRAYEQYF	TGTGCCAGCAGCCGCCGGGACAGAGCCTACGAGCAGTACTTC
TRBD2	TRBV5-4	TRBJ2-7	NA	CASSSFGRGGYEQYF	TGTGCCAGCAGCTCCTTTGGACGGGGAGGGTACGAGCAGTACTTC